This TCR beta chain comes out of a study of Graves' ophthalmopathy and Graves' hyperthyroidism. Regarding the study as a whole: Blood contained most expanded thyroid clonotypes exceeding 0.001 frequency. A model of 13 signatures distinguished ophthalmopathy from stable hyperthyroidism at approximately 90% sensitivity and roughly 81% specificity.

Of note for this clonotype: Its specificity is unknown. Sequence at one end of the junction differs from germline and may be a read error.

The germline V gene encodes CDR1 SGHAT and CDR2 FQNNGV. This CDR3 is built from 15 residues. From RNA, the CDR3 regions of TCR beta chains were amplified and sequenced. The first-round RT-PCR employed HTBI primers together with the Qiagen OneStep RT-PCR kit. A multiplex PCR was then performed as the second round. TCRdb reprocessed the multiplex PCR reads via MiXCR and lists one record per CDR3 protein. The sample shows about 740,000 distinct CDR3 sequences, around 40% of them seen only once. The PBMCs were taken from 10 ml of fresh peripheral blood. V and J are TRBV11-2 and TRBJ1-4; no clear D. The receptor was derived from an adult man with Graves' ophthalmopathy. The sequenced sample was peripheral blood. CDR3 nucleotide sequence: TGTGCCAGCAGCCGATTGGGGTTAACTAATAAAAAACTGTTTTTT. Its protein product is CASSRLGLTNKKLFF.